This TCR beta chain was sequenced in a study of CD8+ T cells in alopecia areata. V was cut by 1 base and J by 1 base, with 10 bases left in between. The CDR3 spans 15 residues. The germline gives CDR1 LNHNV, CDR2 YYDKDF (reference sequence). Concerning this clone: Its antigen is not known.

Treatment denoted: oral pan-JAK inhibitor, 5-10 mg twice daily. Study-wide results and limits: Scalp specimens additionally yield sequences from normal skin's resident alphabeta T cells. For patients receiving tofacitinib, scalp clonality and expanded CD8+ clones among the top 100 significantly decreased. Relative to normal scalp, lesional scalp, especially alopecia totalis/universalis, showed higher clonality. Scalp and blood retained many expanded lesional clones during tofacitinib.

Once RNA had been extracted, it was reverse transcribed into cDNA to act as the sequencing template. Profiling relied on immunoSEQ multiplex PCR, and the TCRdb table lists in-frame clones only, not all of them. The sample carries some 240,000 clones, about three fifths recorded once. V usage is TRBV15 and J usage is TRBJ1-1; D may be TRBD1 (5 bases). The sequence was collected from a human donor with alopecia areata. Sample: CD4+ T cells sorted from blood, taken at week 4, from a patient treated with tofacitinib. CDR3 sequence: CATSRVAGPNTEAFF. CDR3 nucleotides: TGTGCCACCAGCAGAGTAGCGGGGCCGAACACTGAAGCTTTCTTT.